These T cell receptor beta chains were read from a single sample in a study of blood T cells in healthy people across ages. TCRdb re-derived calls from the 5' RACE reads in MiXCR, one entry per CDR3 protein. The data contain about 780,000 distinct CDR3 sequences, approximately 24% of them singletons. This same sample was also part of a study on T cells of mothers and their children.

Sequencing was carried out using blood. Source of these receptors: a boy between 10 and 17 years old in good health. The CDR3 runs from the conserved cysteine through the conserved F or W. A D gene is named only where the DNA matches it firmly. The size of a clone is reported for some rows only, either as once, few or many, or as a class for expanded clones.

clone_size	v_call	d_call	j_call	cdr3_nt	cdr3_aa
.	TRBV14	.	TRBJ1-2	TGTGCCAGCAGCCGAGGAAAGGCTCGGGGGGGCCCGGCGGCCAACTATGGCTACACCTTC	CASSRGKARGGPAANYGYTF
.	TRBV4-1	.	TRBJ1-1	TGCGCCAGCAGCGTAACAGGGCTGAACACTGAAGCTTTCTTT	CASSVTGLNTEAFF
.	TRBV30	.	TRBJ2-6	TGTGCCCGACAAAGCTCTGGGGCCAACGTCCTGACTTTC	CARQSSGANVLTF
.	TRBV10-3	TRBD1	TRBJ1-1	TGTGCCGCGAAAGGGGGCGAAGTGAACACTGAAGCTTTCTTT	CAAKGGEVNTEAFF
few	TRBV5-1	TRBD1	TRBJ1-1	TGCGCCAGCAGCCCCCTACAGGGGGCAGGCACTGAAGCTTTCTTT	CASSPLQGAGTEAFF
.	TRBV12-3/TRBV12-4	TRBD2	TRBJ2-7	TGTGCCAGCAGCCTCGGACTAGCGGGGAGAACCTACGAGCAGTACTTC	CASSLGLAGRTYEQYF
once	TRBV6-2/TRBV6-3	.	TRBJ2-2	TGTGCCAGCAGCTATCCTTCGGTTTCGAACACCGGGGAGCTGTTTTTT	CASSYPSVSNTGELFF
.	TRBV5-1	.	TRBJ1-1	TGCGCCAGCAGTCCCCACCAGACTAACACTGAAGCTTTCTTT	CASSPHQTNTEAFF
few	TRBV20-1	.	TRBJ2-3	TGCAGTGCTGACGGCCGGGACACCCCGATCACAGATACGCAGTATTTT	CSADGRDTPITDTQYF
few	TRBV11-1	TRBD1	TRBJ2-7	TGTGCCAGCAGCTGGGGGACAGGGCCCTACGAGCAGTACTTC	CASSWGTGPYEQYF
.	TRBV20-1	.	TRBJ2-7	TGCAGTGCCTCCCCTCGTATGACCTCCTACGAGCAGTACTTC	CSASPRMTSYEQYF
.	TRBV25-1	TRBD2	TRBJ2-1	TGTGCCAGCAGTGAATTGGGCGGGGGGCCAAACAAATTCTACAGTGAGCAGTTCTTC	CASSELGGGPNKFYSEQFF
few	TRBV7-2	TRBD1	TRBJ2-1	TGTGCCAGCAGCCTGACAGGGTCTGGGGGGCAGTTCTTC	CASSLTGSGGQFF
.	TRBV20-1	.	TRBJ1-4	TGCAGTGCACTTCCGTGGGTGTTTAGTCCAACTAATGAAAAACTGTTTTTT	CSALPWVFSPTNEKLFF
.	TRBV4-1	.	TRBJ1-4	TGCGCCAGCAGCCAAGATTTAGCAGATGCAACTAATGAAAAACTGTTTTTT	CASSQDLADATNEKLFF
few	TRBV15	.	TRBJ2-1	TGTGCCACCAGCAGAGCGACTAGCTACAATGAGCAGTTCTTC	CATSRATSYNEQFF
.	TRBV2	.	TRBJ1-6	TGTGCCAGCAAGCGGGGTCTAGGGTCCTATAATTCACCCCTCCACTTT	CASKRGLGSYNSPLHF
few	TRBV4-1	.	TRBJ1-6	TGCGCCAGCAGCCATGGGGGGAGCTCCTATAATTCACCCCTCCACTTT	CASSHGGSSYNSPLHF
.	TRBV5-1	TRBD2	TRBJ2-7	TGCGCCAGCAGCTTCAATAGCGGGGGGACTCCCTACGAGCAGTACTTC	CASSFNSGGTPYEQYF
.	TRBV5-1	.	TRBJ1-2	TGCGCCAGCAGCTTTCCCCAGGGGTCTATTAACTATGGCTACACCTTC	CASSFPQGSINYGYTF
few	TRBV2	.	TRBJ1-2	TGTGCCAGCAGCAGGGCAGACTGGTACTATGGCTACACCTTC	CASSRADWYYGYTF
.	TRBV28	.	TRBJ1-2	TGTGCCAGCAAACCTTCCCAGGGCAGCCTCTATGGCTACACCTTC	CASKPSQGSLYGYTF
.	TRBV7-2	TRBD1	TRBJ1-1	TGTGCCAGCAGCTTAGGGGGGACAGGGGGGAACACTGAAGCTTTCTTT	CASSLGGTGGNTEAFF
.	TRBV29-1	.	TRBJ2-1	TGCAGCTCCGCAGGGACAATGAGCTCCTACAATGAGCAGTTCTTC	CSSAGTMSSYNEQFF
.	TRBV6-5	.	TRBJ1-1	TGTGCCAGCACCGAAGGGGGGCCGACTTTCTTT	CASTEGGPTFF
few	TRBV28	TRBD2	TRBJ2-4	TGTGCCAGCAGTTTATATAGCGGGCTAGCCAAAAACATTCAGTACTTC	CASSLYSGLAKNIQYF
many	TRBV7-6	.	TRBJ2-5	TGTGCCAGCAGCTTAGGTCCTACCCAAGAGACCCAGTACTTC	CASSLGPTQETQYF
.	TRBV7-6	TRBD1	TRBJ1-4	TGTGCCAGCAGCTACCGGGACAGGGAGCAATATGAAAAACTGTTTTTT	CASSYRDREQYEKLFF
many	TRBV16	.	TRBJ2-5	TGTGCCAGCAGCCAATATGGGAGTCAAGAGACCCAGTACTTC	CASSQYGSQETQYF
few	TRBV6-1	TRBD1	TRBJ2-7	TGTGCCAGCAGTGACGGGACAGCAATCTACGAGCAGTACTTC	CASSDGTAIYEQYF
.	TRBV5-1	TRBD1	TRBJ1-1	TGCGCCAGCACCGACAGGGGCGTTCAGAACACTGAAGCTTTCTTT	CASTDRGVQNTEAFF
.	TRBV2	.	TRBJ2-2	TGTGCCAGCAGGGGGACGGAGAACACCGGGGAGCTGTTTTTT	CASRGTENTGELFF
.	TRBV5-4	TRBD2	TRBJ2-5	TGTGCCAGCAGCTTGGTCTTTGCGGGGGTGGGTGAGATCCAGTACTTC	CASSLVFAGVGEIQYF
once	TRBV20-1	TRBD2	TRBJ2-5	TGCAGTGCTACTACCGGGAGGGCCAGTAAGACCCAGTACTTC	CSATTGRASKTQYF
few	TRBV7-9	.	TRBJ2-4	TGTGCCAGCAGCCCCTTAAGCGCCAAAAACATTCAGTACTTC	CASSPLSAKNIQYF
.	TRBV9	.	TRBJ1-4	TGTGCCAGCAGCGTGACACCAACTAATGAAAAACTGTTTTTT	CASSVTPTNEKLFF
few	TRBV5-5	TRBD2	TRBJ2-1	TGTGCCAGCAGCTTGGAGTGGACTAGAGGCTACAATGAGCAGTTCTTC	CASSLEWTRGYNEQFF
few	TRBV5-5	.	TRBJ2-2	TGTGCCAGCAGCTTTAAAGGGGTTGGCACCGGGGAGCTGTTTTTT	CASSFKGVGTGELFF
few	TRBV29-1	TRBD2	TRBJ2-5	TGCAGCGCTCGGACTAGAGGGGAGACCCAGTACTTC	CSARTRGETQYF
many	TRBV3-1	.	TRBJ1-5	TGTGCCAGCAGCCATCGGGGAGGCAATCAGCCCCAGCATTTT	CASSHRGGNQPQHF
.	TRBV5-5	TRBD1	TRBJ2-7	TGTGCCAGCAGCTTGGAGGGACAGGCGGCCAGAGGGCAGTACTTC	CASSLEGQAARGQYF
few	TRBV20-1	.	TRBJ2-1	TGCAGTGCCTCGATGGGGGCTTACAATGAGCAGTTCTTC	CSASMGAYNEQFF
few	TRBV11-3	.	TRBJ2-1	TGTGCCAGCAGCTCGGCGGGCACCTACAATGAGCAGTTCTTC	CASSSAGTYNEQFF
few	TRBV5-1	.	TRBJ1-1	TGCGCCAGCAGCTTGGTAGGGGGTTTCACTGAAGCTTTCTTT	CASSLVGGFTEAFF
.	TRBV4-1	TRBD2	TRBJ2-5	TGCGCCAGCAGCCCAAGGACGGGAGGGGAGGAGACCCAGTACTTC	CASSPRTGGEETQYF
.	TRBV24-1	.	TRBJ2-2	TGTGCCACCAGTGACAATCGCAGGTCGGGACAACACACCGGGGAGCTGTTTTTT	CATSDNRRSGQHTGELFF
.	TRBV5-1	.	TRBJ1-1	TGCGCCAGCAGCGTTAGGGACACTCTCACTGAAGCTTTCTTT	CASSVRDTLTEAFF
few	TRBV28	.	TRBJ2-3	TGTGCCAGCAGTTCCAGCATAGATACGCAGTATTTT	CASSSSIDTQYF